The rows below give T cell receptor beta chains drawn from one sample of a study of blood T cell repertoires in COVID-19. Data came from immunoSEQ multiplex PCR; TCRdb stores just in-frame clones and leaves some out. The sample records roughly 270,000 clones, around 90% being singletons. The sample was peripheral blood. All receptors derive from a man between 18 and 29 years old with active or convalescent COVID-19. CDR3s include the opening cysteine and the closing phenylalanine or tryptophan. D genes are given only for firm matches. Clone size, where shown, is once, few, many, or a class for clones that have expanded.

d_gene,j_gene,len,abundance,v_gene,CDR3nt,CDR3aa
.,TRBJ1-2,15,.,TRBV6-1,TGTGCCAGCAGTGAAATTCGGGGGGCTTCATCTGGCTACACCTTC,CASSEIRGASSGYTF
TRBD2,TRBJ2-1,17,.,TRBV7-2,TGTGCCAGCAGCGTTACCCCGGGACTAGCGAGGGGGAATGAGCAGTTCTTC,CASSVTPGLARGNEQFF
.,TRBJ2-3,16,.,TRBV4-3,TGCGCCAGCAGCCAAGATTGGGAAAGGGGCGCAGATACGCAGTATTTT,CASSQDWERGADTQYF
.,TRBJ1-3,15,.,TRBV25-1,TGTGCCAGCAGTGAATTAGGGGAAAACGGAAACACCATATATTTT,CASSELGENGNTIYF
TRBD1,TRBJ2-7,15,.,TRBV7-6,TGTGCCAGCAGCTTAGAACAGGGGAGCTCCTACGAGCAGTACTTC,CASSLEQGSSYEQYF
TRBD2,TRBJ2-3,15,.,TRBV7-9,TGTGCCAGCAGCTTGGGCGGGGGGCAGGCAGATACGCAGTATTTT,CASSLGGGQADTQYF
TRBD1,TRBJ1-1,18,.,TRBV4-3,TGCGCCAGCAGCCACCTTTTATATGGGACAGGAATGAACACTGAAGCTTTCTTT,CASSHLLYGTGMNTEAFF
.,TRBJ1-2,14,.,TRBV23-1,TGCGCCAGCAGCGCAGAAGGGCAGGGCTATGGCTACACCTTC,CASSAEGQGYGYTF
.,TRBJ1-5,14,.,TRBV10-1,TGCGCCAGCAGCCCAGGTACCGGCAATCAGCCCCAGCATTTT,CASSPGTGNQPQHF
TRBD1,TRBJ1-4,14,.,TRBV6-1,TGTGCCAGCAGTGAAAGTGGGGGACAGGGAAAAGTGTTTTTT,CASSESGGQGKVFF
.,TRBJ2-1,14,.,TRBV9,TGTGCCAGCAGCCCGTTCAACAGCTACAATGAGCAGTTCTTC,CASSPFNSYNEQFF
TRBD2,TRBJ2-3,15,.,TRBV19,TGTGCCAGTAGTGGGCGGGGGGTGCACACAGATACGCAGTATTTT,CASSGRGVHTDTQYF
.,TRBJ1-6,14,.,TRBV5-1,TGCGCCAGCAGCTCCGGACAATCTGATTCACCCCTCCACTTT,CASSSGQSDSPLHF
.,TRBJ1-3,15,.,TRBV5-6,TGTGCCAGCAGCTTGTCAGCAGGCTCTGGAAACACCATATATTTT,CASSLSAGSGNTIYF
.,TRBJ1-5,15,.,TRBV20-1,TGCAGTGCTAGTCGGTCCGTCGGTAGCAATCAGCCCCAGCATTTT,CSASRSVGSNQPQHF
.,TRBJ1-2,11,.,TRBV20-1,TGCAGTTCAGGGGCGGTCTATGGCTACACCTTC,CSSGAVYGYTF
TRBD2,TRBJ2-1,15,.,TRBV5-3,TGTGCCAGAAGCTTCGTTCCCCAGCGGGGGTTCGAGCAGTTCTTC,CARSFVPQRGFEQFF
TRBD2,TRBJ2-1,21,.,TRBV2,TGTGCCAGCATCCCGCCATACCTACTAGCGGGGGGTGGCTACTCCTACAATGAGCAGTTCTTC,CASIPPYLLAGGGYSYNEQFF
TRBD1,TRBJ2-5,16,.,TRBV4-2,TGTGCCAGCAGCCGCCTTCAGGGGGCCGGGGGTGAGACCCAGTACTTC,CASSRLQGAGGETQYF
.,TRBJ2-6,16,.,TRBV7-2,TGTGCCAGCAGTCTTCTTCCGGGGGTCGGGGCCAACGTCCTGACTTTC,CASSLLPGVGANVLTF
TRBD2,TRBJ2-4,14,.,TRBV7-8,TGTGCCAGCAGCGCGCGGGGGGCGTTAAACATTCAGTACTTC,CASSARGALNIQYF
TRBD1,TRBJ2-7,13,.,TRBV11-2,TGTGCCAGCAGCTTTGGGACAGCCTACGAGCAGTACTTC,CASSFGTAYEQYF
.,TRBJ1-2,13,.,TRBV2,TGTGCCAGCAGTGGGCCGTCGAGCGGTGGCTACACCTTC,CASSGPSSGGYTF
.,TRBJ1-2,12,.,TRBV27,TGTGCCAGTGGCGGGGTCGTCTTTGGCTACACCTTC,CASGGVVFGYTF
TRBD1,TRBJ1-1,14,few,TRBV19,TGTGCCAGTAGTCGTACAGGGGTAAACACTGAAGCTTTCTTT,CASSRTGVNTEAFF
TRBD1,TRBJ1-5,15,.,TRBV19,TGTGCCAGTAGTCCAACAGGGGGCACAGGTCAGCCCCAGCATTTT,CASSPTGGTGQPQHF
TRBD2,TRBJ2-1,15,.,TRBV2,TGTGCCAGCGCTAACTTAGCGGGGGGGCCGATTGAGCAGTTCTTC,CASANLAGGPIEQFF
TRBD1,TRBJ1-1,14,once,TRBV19,TGTGCCAGGAGGGACAGGGGGGATGCCACTGAAGCTTTCTTT,CARRDRGDATEAFF
TRBD1,TRBJ1-6,14,few,TRBV25-1,TGTGCCAGCAGAGAGACAGGGTTTAATTCACCCCTCCACTTT,CASRETGFNSPLHF
TRBD1,TRBJ1-2,16,.,TRBV10-2,TGCGCCAGCAGTGACACGCAACAGGGGGAGGGGGATGGCTACACCTTC,CASSDTQQGEGDGYTF
.,TRBJ2-2,14,.,TRBV27,TGTGCCAGCACCCGGGACTCCCACACCGGGGAGCTGTTTTTT,CASTRDSHTGELFF
.,TRBJ2-3,14,.,TRBV5-4,TGTGCCAGCAGTTCGGAGGGGTTATACGATACGCAGTATTTT,CASSSEGLYDTQYF
TRBD1,TRBJ2-5,16,.,TRBV25-1,TGTGCCAGCAGAGGTTACCGGGACAGGGGACAAGAGACCCAGTACTTC,CASRGYRDRGQETQYF
TRBD1,TRBJ2-1,15,.,TRBV13,TGTGCCAGCAGCCTCGACAGGGGTCTAGACAATGAGCAGTTCTTC,CASSLDRGLDNEQFF
.,TRBJ1-1,15,.,TRBV19,TGTGCCAGTAGTATATTCAGGGACAAGAACACTGAAGCTTTCTTT,CASSIFRDKNTEAFF
.,TRBJ1-5,11,.,TRBV6-4,TGTGCCAGCAACAAGATCCAGCCCCAGCATTTT,CASNKIQPQHF
.,TRBJ1-2,14,.,TRBV11-2,TGTGCCAGCCGCTTGGCAGGGCTCAACTATGGCTACACCTTC,CASRLAGLNYGYTF